A single sample gave rise to the 13 T cell receptor beta chains below, sequenced in a study of control samples from healthy donors and cancer patients. Generated by immunoSEQ multiplex PCR, the TCRdb table keeps only in-frame clones and is missing some. The table has about 89,000 clones, 85% to 90% seen once. Sequencing used blood. Receptor source: a woman in her 40s in good health.

The rearrangement links TRBV11-3 to TRBJ1-1; D is undetermined. Trimming removed 1 base from V and 3 bases from J, with 6 bases in between. Germline loops: CDR1 SGHNT, CDR2 YENEEA. The CDR3 has 13 residues. This CDR3 reads CASSLGLDTEAFF. The CDR3 DNA follows: TGTGCCAGCAGCTTAGGACTGGACACTGAAGCTTTCTTT.

The CDR3, as DNA: TGTGCCAGAAGCTTAGACAGGGGCCTCCCCTCTGGAAACACCATATATTTT. Translated: CARSLDRGLPSGNTIYF. The chain joins TRBV5-3 to TRBJ1-3; TRBD1 aligns across 8 bases. TRBV5-3 is placed among ORFs of uncertain function. The V gene end was trimmed by 2 bases and the J gene end by 0 bases; junction bases not matched to a gene: 7. This CDR3 spans 17 amino acids.

In DNA form, the CDR3 reads TGTGCCACCAGTGATCCCCCAGGGGCGGGGGGGGGCACAGATACGCAGTATTTT. Encoded protein: CATSDPPGAGGGTDTQYF. This chain joins TRBV24-1 and TRBJ2-3, with TRBD2 identical over 9 bases. Germline V CDR1 and CDR2: KGHDR, SFDVKD. V lost 3 bases, J lost 1 base, and 10 bases stayed unmatched. This CDR3 region has 18 residues.

The V gene is TRBV4-2, the J gene TRBJ1-2, with 7 bases lining up with TRBD1. Germline CDR1 LGHNA, CDR2 YNFKEQ. The CDR3 totals 17 residues. The ends lost 0 bases at V and 4 bases at J; junction bases unmatched: 11. Here the CDR3 reads CASSQEMVRQGSYGYTF. The CDR3 bases are TGTGCCAGCAGCCAAGAAATGGTGAGACAGGGATCCTATGGCTACACCTTC.

There are a few counts of this clone. The rearrangement links TRBV7-2 to TRBJ1-2; D is possibly TRBD1 (6 bases). Trimming took off 0 bases at V and 7 bases at J, with 18 bases between the two ends. The germline gives CDR1 SGHTA, CDR2 FQGNSA. This CDR3 comprises 16 residues. CDR3 nucleotides: TGTGCCAGCAGCTTAGCGCTCTTGGACCAAGGGGGTGGCTACACCTTC. Residues: CASSLALLDQGGGYTF.

The chain combines TRBV9 with TRBJ1-1, with D uncertain. The CDR3 totals 14 residues. Between the trimmed V and J ends, which lost 0 bases and 1 base, there was a span of 7 bases. CDR1 is SGDLS, CDR2 YYNGEE, per germline. CDR3 nucleotides: TGTGCCAGCAGCGTAGGACTACAGAACACTGAAGCTTTCTTT. Encoded protein: CASSVGLQNTEAFF.

The genes are TRBV30 and TRBJ2-7, with D perhaps given as TRBD1 or TRBD2 (5 bases each). Per germline, CDR1 GTSNPN and CDR2 SVGIG (reference sequence). Trimming pared 4 bases from V and 3 bases from J, leaving 16 bases between. The CDR3 runs to 14 residues. The CDR3 DNA is TGTGCCTGGACCCCGGGACGTGGGGGCTACGAGCAGTACTTC. Its protein is CAWTPGRGGYEQYF.

This rearrangement joins TRBV7-2 to TRBJ1-1; the D gene is possibly TRBD1 (5 bases). Germline V CDR1 and CDR2: SGHTA, FQGNSA. V lost 3 bases and J lost 1, with 12 bases in between. The CDR3 is 15 amino acids. DNA for the CDR3: TGTGCCAGCAGCTTGAAGACAGAAACGAACACTGAAGCTTTCTTT. The encoded protein is CASSLKTETNTEAFF.

The chain carries TRBV6-2 or TRBV6-3 and TRBJ1-5; 9 bases agree with TRBD1. This CDR3 region has 15 residues. Germline V lookup: CDR1 MNHEY, CDR2 SVGEGT. J lost 6 bases, V lost 2 bases, and 5 bases had no gene match. The CDR3 sequence: CASSYPGTGFQPQHF. In DNA form, the CDR3 reads TGTGCCAGCAGTTACCCCGGGACAGGGTTTCAGCCCCAGCATTTT.

The chain has TRBV5-1 and TRBJ1-1, with D perhaps matching TRBD1 (6 bases). The ends were cut back, 4 bases at V and 4 bases at J, with 14 bases in the middle. Germline CDR1 and CDR2: SGHRS and YFSETQ. This CDR3 is built from 14 residues. CDR3 DNA sequence: TGCGCCAGCAGCCAGGGGAGCAGGGTCACTGAAGCTTTCTTT. Encoded protein: CASSQGSRVTEAFF.

This clone is a singleton in its sample. The gene calls are TRBV15 and TRBJ1-2, with 9 bases that match TRBD1. There are 13 residues in the CDR3. The germline V gene has CDR1 LNHNV and CDR2 YYDKDF (reference sequence). The trim removed 5 bases at V and 4 bases at J, leaving 2 bases unmatched. CDR3 DNA sequence: TGTGCCACCAGCCTGACAGGGGGCTATGGCTACACCTTC. Encoded protein: CATSLTGGYGYTF.

J is TRBJ1-1 and V is TRBV30; no reliable D call. Germline lookup yields CDR1 GTSNPN and CDR2 SVGIG (reference sequence). V gave up 5 bases and J gave up 4 bases, with 14 bases separating them. The CDR3 spans 13 residues. The CDR3 is CAWAASGSTEAFF. CDR3 coding DNA: TGTGCCTGGGCGGCGAGTGGGAGCACTGAAGCTTTCTTT.

V usage is TRBV5-1 and J usage is TRBJ2-1; no clear D. The CDR3 contains 11 residues. Germline assignment: CDR1 SGHRS and CDR2 YFSETQ. V was trimmed by 4 bases and J by 5 bases, leaving 4 bases between them. The CDR3 DNA sequence: TGCGCCAGCAGCCTCAACAATGAGCAGTTCTTC. This translates into CASSLNNEQFF.